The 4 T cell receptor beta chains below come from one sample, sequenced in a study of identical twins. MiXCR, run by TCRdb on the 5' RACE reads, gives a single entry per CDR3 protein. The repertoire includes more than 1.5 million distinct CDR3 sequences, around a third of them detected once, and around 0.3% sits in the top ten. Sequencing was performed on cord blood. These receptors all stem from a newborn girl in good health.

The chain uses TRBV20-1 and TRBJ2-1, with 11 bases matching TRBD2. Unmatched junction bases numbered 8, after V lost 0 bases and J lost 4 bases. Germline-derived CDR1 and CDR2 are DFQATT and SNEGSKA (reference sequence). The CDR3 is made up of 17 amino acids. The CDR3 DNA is TGCAGTGCTAGAGACCCCACCCTAGCGGGAGGTTACAATGAGCAGTTCTTC. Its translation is CSARDPTLAGGYNEQFF.

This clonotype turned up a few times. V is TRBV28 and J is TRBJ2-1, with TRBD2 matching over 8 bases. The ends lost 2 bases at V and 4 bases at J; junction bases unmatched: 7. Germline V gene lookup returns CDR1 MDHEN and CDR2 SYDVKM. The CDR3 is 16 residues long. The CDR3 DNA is TGTGCCAGCAGTTTACCCGAGCGGGAGTCTTACAATGAGCAGTTCTTC. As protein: CASSLPERESYNEQFF. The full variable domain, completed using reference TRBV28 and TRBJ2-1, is DVKVTQSSRYLVKRTGEKVFLECVQDMDHENMFWYRQDPGLGLRLIYFSYDVKMKEKGDIPEGYSVSREKKERFSLILESASTNQTSMYLCASSLPERESYNEQFFGPGTRLTVL.

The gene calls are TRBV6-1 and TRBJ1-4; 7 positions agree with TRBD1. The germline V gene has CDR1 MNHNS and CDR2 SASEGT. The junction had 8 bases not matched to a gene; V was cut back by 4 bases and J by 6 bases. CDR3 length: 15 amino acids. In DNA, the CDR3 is TGTGCCAGCAGTGTCACACAGGGGAAGGATGAAAAACTGTTTTTT. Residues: CASSVTQGKDEKLFF.

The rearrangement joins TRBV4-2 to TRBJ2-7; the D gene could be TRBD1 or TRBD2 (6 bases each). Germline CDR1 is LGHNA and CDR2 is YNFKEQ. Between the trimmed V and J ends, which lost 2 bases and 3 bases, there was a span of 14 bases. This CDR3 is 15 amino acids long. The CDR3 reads CASSQLGRGLYEQYF. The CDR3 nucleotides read TGTGCCAGCAGCCAACTGGGTCGGGGGCTCTACGAGCAGTACTTC.